Sequencing of this T cell receptor (beta chain) was carried out in a study of cytomegalovirus exposure and HLA in healthy donors. This CDR3 has 13 residues. Unmatched junction bases numbered 7, after V lost 5 bases and J lost 6 bases. The V gene's germline CDR1 is SGDLS and CDR2 YYNGEE. In the PCR, 60 Vbeta and 13 Jbeta primers were used. Libraries were prepared by immunoSEQ multiplex PCR; TCRdb keeps only in-frame clonotypes and omits some of them. The sample has hundreds of thousands of clones, 70% to 90% seen once. As regards this clone: Its cognate antigen is unknown.

Study conclusions and caveats: Among donors in an Asian-associated ancestry cluster, a later analysis reportedly found fewer N-insertions than the roughly 700-donor mean. Earlier findings revealed that most TCR beta V segments proved productive either about 90% or about 30% of the time. Sequencing probably produced one cluster of sequence variants that were highly shared.

The sequenced sample consisted of PBMCs. The sequence derives from a woman younger than 35 in good health and CMV-seronegative. The rearrangement uses TRBV9 and TRBJ1-1, with 7 bases identical to TRBD1. The CDR3, as DNA: TGTGCCAGCAGTAGACAGGGATCTGCTGAAGCTTTCTTT. It translates to CASSRQGSAEAFF.